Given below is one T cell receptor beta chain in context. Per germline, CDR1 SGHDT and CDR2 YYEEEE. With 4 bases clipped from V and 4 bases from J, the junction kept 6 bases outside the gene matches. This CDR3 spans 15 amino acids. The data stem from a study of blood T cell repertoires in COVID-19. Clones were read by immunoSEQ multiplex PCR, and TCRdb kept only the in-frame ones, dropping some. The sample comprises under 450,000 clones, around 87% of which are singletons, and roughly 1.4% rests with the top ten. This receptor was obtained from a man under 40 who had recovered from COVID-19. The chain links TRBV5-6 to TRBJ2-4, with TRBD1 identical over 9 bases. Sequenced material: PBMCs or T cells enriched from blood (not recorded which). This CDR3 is CASSPTGGRKNIQYF. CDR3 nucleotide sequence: TGTGCCAGCAGCCCTACAGGGGGCCGAAAAAACATTCAGTACTTC.